A selection of T cell receptor beta chains follows, all from one sample in a study of cytomegalovirus exposure and HLA in healthy donors. Sequencing was performed with immunoSEQ multiplex PCR; in TCRdb, only in-frame clones are kept and a portion is missing. Found here are about 120,000 clones, 80% to 90% of them singletons; the top ten hold more than 1.5%. The source material was PBMCs. All receptors come from a man aged 35 to 55 in good health and CMV-seronegative. CDR3s include the opening cysteine and the closing phenylalanine or tryptophan. Fields, in order: CDR3 protein, CDR3 DNA, V gene, J gene, D gene, clone size. A D gene is named only where the DNA matches it firmly. The size field is filled for only some rows; it gives once, few, many or a size class.

CAISGVSSSTDTQYF	TGTGCCATCAGTGGTGTTAGCAGTAGCACAGATACGCAGTATTTT	TRBV10-3	TRBJ2-3	-	-
CASSPRQGDNTIYF	TGTGCCAGCTCACCAAGACAGGGTGACAACACCATATATTTT	TRBV18	TRBJ1-3	TRBD1	-
CASSLDRGFNEKLFF	TGTGCCAGCAGTCTGGACAGGGGGTTTAATGAAAAACTGTTTTTT	TRBV7-6	TRBJ1-4	TRBD1	few
CASSIGATNEKLFF	TGTGCCAGCAGCATAGGGGCGACTAATGAAAAACTGTTTTTT	TRBV2	TRBJ1-4	-	-
CAWSRSGNEQYF	TGTGCCTGGAGTAGGTCGGGGAACGAGCAGTACTTC	TRBV30	TRBJ2-7	-	-
CASSHGPGLAGGSYNEQFF	TGCGCCAGCAGCCACGGACCAGGACTAGCGGGGGGGTCCTACAATGAGCAGTTCTTC	TRBV4-1	TRBJ2-1	TRBD2	-
CASSPNGGWNTGELFF	TGTGCCAGCAGCCCAAACGGGGGATGGAACACCGGGGAGCTGTTTTTT	TRBV7-3	TRBJ2-2	-	-
CASSEVGSLPNTEAFF	TGTGCCAGCAGTGAAGTGGGCAGTTTGCCGAACACTGAAGCTTTCTTT	TRBV6-1	TRBJ1-1	-	-
CAWSNRASYEQYF	TGTGCCTGGAGTAATAGAGCCTCCTACGAGCAGTACTTC	TRBV30	TRBJ2-7	-	-
CASSQDARGTEAFF	TGCGCCAGCAGCCAAGACGCCCGGGGGACTGAAGCTTTCTTT	TRBV4-3	TRBJ1-1	-	-
CASSYIPLTGLPYEQYF	TGTGCCAGCAGCTACATACCACTGACGGGACTACCCTACGAGCAGTACTTC	TRBV28	TRBJ2-7	TRBD2	once
CASSLRTSQETQYF	TGTGCCAGCAGCCTACGGACTAGTCAAGAGACCCAGTACTTC	TRBV5-4	TRBJ2-5	TRBD2	once
CASSLGLAGGPQETQYF	TGTGCCAGCAGCTTAGGACTAGCGGGGGGGCCTCAAGAGACCCAGTACTTC	TRBV7-2	TRBJ2-5	TRBD2	-
CASSFDRGDGQFF	TGTGCCAGCAGCTTCGACAGGGGAGACGGGCAGTTCTTC	TRBV11-3	TRBJ2-1	TRBD1	once
CASGLGPGTNTDTQYF	TGTGCTAGTGGTTTGGGCCCCGGGACTAATACAGATACGCAGTATTTT	TRBV12-5	TRBJ2-3	TRBD2	-
CASSGPTFPDTQYF	TGTGCCAGTAGCGGTCCCACCTTCCCAGATACGCAGTATTTT	TRBV19	TRBJ2-3	-	-
CASSGGQGWGELFF	TGTGCCAGCAGTGGGGGACAGGGGTGGGGGGAGCTGTTTTTT	TRBV6-5	TRBJ2-2	TRBD1	-
CASSDSSGSYNEQFF	TGTGCCAGCAGTGACTCTAGCGGGAGCTACAATGAGCAGTTCTTC	TRBV6-4	TRBJ2-1	TRBD2	-
CSGTTQETQYF	TGCAGTGGGACTACCCAAGAGACCCAGTACTTC	TRBV20-1	TRBJ2-5	-	-
CASSARQDDGYTF	TGTGCCAGCAGCGCTCGACAGGACGATGGCTACACCTTC	TRBV9	TRBJ1-2	-	-
CASSQELIGSGSYEQYF	TGTGCCAGCAGCCAAGAATTAATTGGCAGCGGGAGTTACGAGCAGTACTTC	TRBV4-2	TRBJ2-7	TRBD2	-
CASSEGWLAEYNEQFF	TGTGCCAGCAGTGAAGGGTGGTTAGCGGAGTACAATGAGCAGTTCTTC	TRBV25-1	TRBJ2-1	-	-
CASSLGTVKETQYF	TGTGCCAGCAGCTTAGGAACGGTTAAAGAGACCCAGTACTTC	TRBV11-2	TRBJ2-5	-	-
CATAGDSFNEQFF	TGTGCCACCGCCGGGGACAGCTTCAATGAGCAGTTCTTC	TRBV10-3	TRBJ2-1	TRBD1	-
CASSSTQGTSPNSYEQYF	TGTGCCAGCAGCTCAACCCAGGGGACTAGCCCAAACTCCTACGAGCAGTACTTC	TRBV7-9	TRBJ2-7	TRBD2	-
CASSLVLGQGDADTQYF	TGTGCCAGCAGCTTAGTCTTAGGACAGGGGGACGCAGATACGCAGTATTTT	TRBV7-8	TRBJ2-3	TRBD1	-
CASSIQGAPTEAFF	TGTGCCAGCAGCATTCAGGGGGCGCCCACTGAAGCTTTCTTT	TRBV7-2	TRBJ1-1	TRBD1	-
CASSFGRAYEQYF	TGCGCCAGCAGCTTTGGCAGGGCCTACGAGCAGTACTTC	TRBV5-1	TRBJ2-7	-	-
CASSSPREFWEQYF	TGTGCCAGCAGTTCCCCCCGGGAGTTCTGGGAGCAGTACTTC	TRBV27	TRBJ2-5	-	once
CASSDGGGSNQPQHF	TGTGCCAGCAGTGACGGGGGGGGGAGCAATCAGCCCCAGCATTTT	TRBV25-1	TRBJ1-5	-	-
CASRYSGGQETQYF	TGTGCCAGCAGATATTCGGGGGGCCAAGAGACCCAGTACTTC	TRBV27	TRBJ2-5	TRBD2	-
CASSSSGGYNEQFF	TGTGCCAGCAGCTCTAGCGGGGGGTACAATGAGCAGTTCTTC	TRBV5-4	TRBJ2-1	TRBD2	few
CATSTPTGGSLYEQYF	TGTGCCACCTCAACCCCCACAGGGGGGTCTCTCTACGAGCAGTACTTC	TRBV19	TRBJ2-7	TRBD1	-
CSSSLGSGGFQETQYF	TGTTCCAGCAGCTTAGGGAGCGGGGGGTTCCAAGAGACCCAGTACTTC	TRBV7-9	TRBJ2-5	TRBD2	-
CASSAGLLGQFF	TGTGCCAGCAGTGCCGGGTTGCTTGGGCAGTTCTTC	TRBV28	TRBJ2-1	-	-
CASRLGQGASYEQYF	TGTGCCAGCAGACTGGGACAGGGGGCCTCCTACGAGCAGTACTTC	TRBV7-2	TRBJ2-7	TRBD1	-
CASSQDNRGGYGYTF	TGCGCCAGCAGCCAAGACAACAGGGGTGGCTATGGCTACACCTTC	TRBV4-3	TRBJ1-2	TRBD1	-
CASRRTGTNSPLHF	TGTGCCAGCAGGAGGACAGGGACTAATTCACCCCTCCACTTT	TRBV6-5	TRBJ1-6	TRBD1	-
CSSSTTGESYEQYF	TGTTCCAGCAGCACGACAGGGGAGTCCTACGAGCAGTACTTC	TRBV7-9	TRBJ2-7	TRBD1	-
CASSSHGGFSLAEAFF	TGTGCCAGCAGCTCCCATGGGGGGTTTAGTCTCGCTGAAGCTTTCTTT	TRBV9	TRBJ1-1	-	-
CASSMGYNRAPEAFF	TGTGCCAGTAGTATGGGGTACAACAGGGCGCCCGAAGCTTTCTTT	TRBV19	TRBJ1-1	-	few
CAWSPPGGEQFF	TGTGCCTGGAGTCCCCCAGGGGGTGAGCAGTTCTTC	TRBV30	TRBJ2-1	TRBD1	few
CASSFRGHDEKLFF	TGTGCCAGCAGCTTTAGGGGGCACGATGAAAAACTGTTTTTT	TRBV11-3	TRBJ1-4	TRBD1	-
CASSSSVRGTEAFF	TGTGCCAGCAGTTCCAGCGTACGCGGGACTGAAGCTTTCTTT	TRBV28	TRBJ1-1	-	few
CASSPIDRVANTEAFF	TGTGCCAGCAGTCCGATAGACAGGGTGGCGAACACTGAAGCTTTCTTT	TRBV27	TRBJ1-1	TRBD1	-
CASIQTGNTEAFF	TGTGCCAGCATCCAGACAGGCAACACTGAAGCTTTCTTT	TRBV6-6	TRBJ1-1	-	-
CASSSSWGLGGELFF	TGTGCCAGCAGTTCGTCGTGGGGGCTCGGCGGGGAGCTGTTTTTT	TRBV6-5	TRBJ2-2	-	-
CASSVAGTGKESPLHF	TGTGCCAGCAGCGTAGCCGGGACAGGGAAGGAATCACCCCTCCACTTT	TRBV7-9	TRBJ1-6	TRBD1	few
CASSQTTGVNQPQHF	TGCGCCAGCAGCCAAACGACTGGCGTTAATCAGCCCCAGCATTTT	TRBV4-1	TRBJ1-5	-	-
CASSGGQGSYNEQFF	TGTGCCAGCAGCGGCGGACAGGGGTCCTACAATGAGCAGTTCTTC	TRBV5-4	TRBJ2-1	TRBD1	-
CASRDSGRSSYNEQFF	TGTGCCAGCAGAGATAGCGGGAGGAGCTCCTACAATGAGCAGTTCTTC	TRBV5-4	TRBJ2-1	TRBD2	few
CASSLVGEGGSPLHF	TGTGCCAGCAGCTTAGTGGGGGAGGGGGGTTCACCCCTCCACTTT	TRBV7-8	TRBJ1-6	-	-